These 6 T cell receptor beta chains were sequenced from one sample in a study of CD8 T cells in Susac syndrome. An amount of RNA that ranged from roughly 0.45 to 1 ug was reverse transcribed with random hexamers. TCRdb called the immunoSEQ multiplex PCR reads again in MiXCR, with one record for every CDR3 protein. The table lists approximately 90,000 distinct CDR3 sequences, 90% to 95% of them singletons, with roughly 0.32% in the top ten. Sequencing was done on a sample of CD8+ T cells from PBMCs. These receptor sequences come from a human donor in good health.

This rearrangement joins TRBV20-1 to TRBJ1-1, with D unclear. This CDR3 comprises 16 residues. The germline V gene has CDR1 DFQATT and CDR2 SNEGSKA (reference sequence). Trimming cost V 0 bases and J 5 bases, with 19 bases left between them. The CDR3 here is CSARDLRNIGNTEAFF. The CDR3 coding sequence is TGCAGTGCTAGAGATCTGAGGAACATAGGTAATACTGAAGCTTTCTTT.

This clonotype was seen only a few times. The gene calls are TRBV5-6 and TRBJ2-7; D perhaps matches TRBD1 (6 bases). V lost 0 bases, J lost 3 bases, and 10 bases lay in between. The CDR3 is made up of 14 amino acids. The germline CDR1 and CDR2 sequences are SGHDT and YYEEEE. CDR3 loop: CASSLERGFYEQYF. The CDR3 bases are TGTGCCAGCAGCTTGGAAAGGGGGTTCTACGAGCAGTACTTC.

This clonotype was detected once. This chain joins TRBV3-1 and TRBJ2-3; 7 bases line up with TRBD1. CDR3 length equals 15 residues. V shed 2 bases, J shed 3 bases, and the junction held 5 bases outside the gene matches. The germline gives CDR1 LGHDT, CDR2 YNNKEL (reference sequence). CDR3 bases: TGTGCCAGCAGCCAACCAGGACAGGAAACAGATACGCAGTATTTT. This translates into CASSQPGQETDTQYF.

This chain joins TRBV20-1 and TRBJ2-3; D not certain. CDR3 length equals 13 residues. The germline V and J ends were trimmed by 3 bases and 9 bases, with 16 bases remaining between them. CDR1 is DFQATT and CDR2 is SNEGSKA in the germline V gene (reference sequence). The CDR3 DNA reads as TGCAGTGCTAGCGAAACTACATCACCCACGCAGTATTTT. Translated, it gives CSASETTSPTQYF.

This chain links TRBV5-6 with TRBJ2-1; D may be TRBD1 (5 bases). V dropped 4 bases and J dropped 2 bases, with 7 bases sitting between them. Germline V CDR1 and CDR2: SGHDT, YYEEEE. CDR3 size: 13 residues. The CDR3 DNA reads TGTGCCAGCAGCCCACAGGCCTACAATGAGCAGTTCTTC. Translated, it gives CASSPQAYNEQFF.

Only one count was recorded for this clonotype. The chain carries TRBV4-1 and TRBJ1-2; D call uncertain. Per germline, CDR1 MGHRA and CDR2 YSYEKL. This CDR3 spans 14 amino acids. V was clipped by 0 bases and J by 8 bases, with 13 bases between them. The CDR3 loop is CASSQELADWGYTF. CDR3 DNA sequence: TGCGCCAGCAGCCAAGAACTCGCCGACTGGGGCTACACCTTC.